The 6 T cell receptor beta chains below all came from one sample that was sequenced in a study of T cells in Graves' hyperthyroidism and ophthalmopathy. It was RNA transcripts that yielded the amplified TCR beta CDR3 regions. HTBI primers were used for first-round RT-PCR of the TCR CDR3. TCRdb itself ran the multiplex PCR reads through MiXCR, one entry per CDR3 protein. Of nearly 600,000 distinct CDR3 sequences in the sample, 11% to 15% were seen once. Sequencing was carried out using blood. The origin of the receptors is a young woman with Graves' ophthalmopathy.

At least ten counts were recorded for this clonotype. The chain joins TRBV6-5 to TRBJ2-7, with D tentatively TRBD2 (5 bases). There are 15 residues in the CDR3. The V and J ends lost 0 bases and 0 bases respectively, with 9 bases between them. Germline V gene sequence: CDR1 MNHEY, CDR2 SVGAGI. In DNA form, the CDR3 reads TGTGCCAGCAGTTACTCTGGTAGCGCCTCCTACGAGCAGTACTTC. It codes for CASSYSGSASYEQYF.

Points on this clonotype: This could be a read error, since a much larger clone is one nucleotide away. The CDR3 loop reads CASSQEGLHAGYTF. DNA for the CDR3: TGTGCCAGCAGCCAAGAAGGACTACACGCGGGCTACACCTTC. The J gene is TRBJ1-2, the V gene TRBV3-1, with D hard to call. V shed 0 bases and J shed 8 bases, with 13 bases lying between them. Germline CDR1 is LGHDT and CDR2 is YNNKEL (reference sequence). The CDR3 contains 14 residues.

This clonotype was seen at least ten times. The rearrangement joins TRBV20-1 to TRBJ2-3; TRBD2 agrees at 8 bases. The V segment lost 6 bases and the J segment 4 bases; nucleotides outside the gene matches: 18. Per germline, CDR1 DFQATT and CDR2 SNEGSKA (reference sequence). The CDR3 sequence is 17 residues long. The CDR3 is CSASPRGLVLFPDTQYF. The CDR3 DNA is TGCAGTGCCTCCCCCAGGGGACTAGTCCTATTTCCAGATACGCAGTATTTT.

This clonotype was seen many times. The CDR3 loop is CASSLGRLGEQFF. The CDR3 region has the DNA TGTGCCAGCAGTTTAGGTCGACTAGGTGAGCAGTTCTTC. This rearrangement joins TRBV27 to TRBJ2-1; possible D gene TRBD2, 6 bases. V lost 2 bases, J lost 9 bases, and 11 bases lay in between. Germline CDR1 MNHEY, CDR2 SMNVEV (reference sequence). The CDR3 covers 13 residues.

The chain employs TRBV7-3 and TRBJ2-3, with 13 bases identical to TRBD2. The CDR3 extends over 18 amino acids. V was pared by 1 base and J by 6 bases, with 10 bases of the junction left unmatched. The V gene's germline CDR1 is SGHTA and CDR2 FQGTGA. The CDR3, as DNA: TGTGCCAGCAGCTTAAGGGGGACTAGCGGGACTGGTTCTGATACGCAGTATTTT. Its protein is CASSLRGTSGTGSDTQYF.

There are many counts of this clonotype. The rearrangement links TRBV30 to TRBJ1-4; D uncertain. The V end lost 3 bases, the J end lost 4 bases, and 6 bases lay between the germline ends. Germline V gene data show CDR1 as GTSNPN and CDR2 as SVGIG (reference sequence). CDR3 length: 12 residues. CDR3: CAWRENNEKLFF. The DNA for the CDR3 is TGTGCCTGGAGGGAGAATAATGAAAAACTGTTTTTT.